The clone carrying this TCR beta chain turned up a few times. What it recognizes is unknown. The read comes to an end 3 residues before the CDR3 does, leaving the germline J gene to fill in the end. This sample was taken from a study of T cell clonality in common variable immunodeficiency. Study-wide findings and caveats: Common variable immunodeficiency TCR beta sequences reportedly had fewer deletions and N-nucleotide insertions.

TCRdb's table, derived via immunoSEQ multiplex PCR, lists solely in-frame clones and lacks some. In total the sample includes 30,000 to 40,000 clones, none of them seen once. This CDR3 has 11 residues. Germline-derived CDR1 and CDR2 are SEHNR and FQNEAQ (reference sequence). The ends were cut back, 7 bases at V and 4 bases at J, with 5 bases in the middle. The origin of this receptor is a human donor with common variable immunodeficiency. The sequenced sample consisted of peripheral blood mononuclear cells. V is TRBV7-9 and J is TRBJ1-3; D uncertain. CDR3 bases read: TGTGCCAGCATAAGGGGAAACACC. Translated, it gives CASIRGNT. The entire CDR3 sequence reads CASIRGNTIYF.